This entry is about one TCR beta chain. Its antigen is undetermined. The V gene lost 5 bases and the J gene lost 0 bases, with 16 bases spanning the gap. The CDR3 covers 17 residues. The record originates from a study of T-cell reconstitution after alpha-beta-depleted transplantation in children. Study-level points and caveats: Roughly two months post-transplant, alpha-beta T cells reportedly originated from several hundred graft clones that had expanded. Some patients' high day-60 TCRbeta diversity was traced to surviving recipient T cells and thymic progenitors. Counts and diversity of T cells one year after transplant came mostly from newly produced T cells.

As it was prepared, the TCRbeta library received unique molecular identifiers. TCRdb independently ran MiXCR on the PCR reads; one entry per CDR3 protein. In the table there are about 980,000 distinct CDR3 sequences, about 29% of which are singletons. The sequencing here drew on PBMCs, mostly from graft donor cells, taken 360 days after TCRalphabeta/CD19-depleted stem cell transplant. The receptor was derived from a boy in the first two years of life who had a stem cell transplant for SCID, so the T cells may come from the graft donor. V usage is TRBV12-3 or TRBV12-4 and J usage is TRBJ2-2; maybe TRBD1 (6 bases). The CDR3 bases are TGTGCCAGCAGTAACCGAAACAGGGAAGCGAACACCGGGGAGCTGTTTTTT. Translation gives CASSNRNREANTGELFF.